This T cell receptor (beta chain) was identified during a study of human T cells and chemical hapten exposure. Study-wide findings and caveats: Expanded TCRs were compared with controls, and the expanded TCRs formed significantly more large CDR3 similarity clusters.

TCRdb processed the RACE reads anew with MiXCR; each CDR3 protein has one entry. In the table there are just over 350,000 distinct CDR3 sequences, under 6.5% of which are singletons. The V gene's germline CDR1 is SNHLY and CDR2 FYNNEI. The CDR3 totals 14 residues. V shed 7 bases and J shed 7 bases, with 19 bases lying between them. Time point specified: patch test 2, 6 weeks after DPC sensitization. Described treatment: therapeutic diphenylcyclopropenone sensitization with weekly scalp DPC. The sample holds a few counts of this clonotype. Antigen unknown. This chain connects TRBV2 to TRBJ1-1; D remains ambiguous. Sequencing used whole blood, obtained in connection with sensitization to the hapten diphenylcyclopropenone (DPC). The origin of this receptor is a woman younger than 35 with alopecia areata. Some clones in this sample may be carry-over from other donors' samples. The chain's CDR3 is CASTRIAGANEAFF. The CDR3 nucleotides read TGTGCCAGCACCCGAATTGCGGGCGCGAATGAAGCTTTCTTT.